One and the same sample provided the 21 T cell receptor beta chains below, sequenced in a study of Graves' ophthalmopathy and Graves' hyperthyroidism. RNA transcripts yielded amplified TCR beta CDR3 regions. Following a first-round RT-PCR that used HTBI primers, a second-round multiplex PCR was carried out. TCRdb recomputed calls from the multiplex PCR reads with MiXCR, one row per CDR3 protein. This sample has 350,000 to 450,000 distinct CDR3 sequences, with 18% found just once. Sequenced sample: peripheral blood. The origin of the receptors is a woman aged 18-29 years with Graves' ophthalmopathy.

This clonotype was counted at least ten times. This chain uses TRBV6-5 with TRBJ2-7; D is uncertain. This CDR3 contains 15 residues. Per germline, CDR1 MNHEY and CDR2 SVGAGI. The V end lost 5 bases, the J end lost 2 bases, and 16 bases lay between the germline ends. CDR3 sequence (DNA): TGTGCCAGCAGTCATGGCGGTGAAACTCCCTACGAGCAGTACTTC. It specifies CASSHGGETPYEQYF.

Ten or more counts support this clonotype. V gene TRBV20-1 combines with J gene TRBJ1-1; D call uncertain. Germline CDR1 reads DFQATT; CDR2 reads SNEGSKA (reference sequence). The CDR3 runs to 13 residues. The ends were cut back, 3 bases at V and 5 bases at J, with 13 bases in the middle. CDR3 sequence reads: CSARSRMWTEAFF. CDR3 DNA sequence: TGCAGTGCTAGGTCGCGGATGTGGACTGAAGCTTTCTTT.

This clonotype was counted at least ten times. This rearrangement joins TRBV18 to TRBJ2-4; perhaps TRBD1 as D (6 bases). Germline V lookup: CDR1 KGHSH, CDR2 LQKENI. V was shortened by 6 bases and J by 4 bases, with 19 bases between the two germline ends. This CDR3 comprises 16 residues. CDR3 DNA: TGTGCCAGCTCTCCCCCGGGACACCTAGTAAAAAACATTCAGTACTTC. Residues: CASSPPGHLVKNIQYF.

This clonotype was seen a handful of times. The genes are TRBV6-1 and TRBJ2-2; 8 positions match TRBD1. The CDR3 has 16 amino acids. Germline lookup yields CDR1 MNHNS and CDR2 SASEGT. The junction had 10 bases not matched to a gene; V was cut back by 6 bases and J by 4 bases. CDR3 residues: CASSRAGGKGTGELFF. In DNA form, the CDR3 reads TGTGCCAGCAGCCGGGCAGGGGGCAAGGGCACCGGGGAGCTGTTTTTT.

This clonotype appeared many times. The chain recombines TRBV12-3 or TRBV12-4 with TRBJ1-1; a possible D gene is TRBD1 (5 bases). The V end was cut by 6 bases, the J end by 0 bases, with 8 bases between. There are 13 residues in the CDR3. In DNA form, the CDR3 reads TGTGCCAGCAGATGGGGGTTGAACACTGAAGCTTTCTTT. This sequence encodes CASRWGLNTEAFF.

Many counts were recorded for this clonotype. The chain combines TRBV2 with TRBJ2-7, with 11 bases that match TRBD1. V was pared by 7 bases and J by 2 bases, with 4 bases of the junction left unmatched. Germline loops: CDR1 SNHLY, CDR2 FYNNEI. The CDR3 covers 14 residues. The chain's CDR3 is CASTDRGQTYEQYF. CDR3 DNA: TGTGCCAGCACGGACAGGGGGCAAACCTACGAGCAGTACTTC.

There are many counts of this clonotype. The chain carries TRBV29-1 and TRBJ1-2, with D maybe TRBD1 (6 bases). CDR1 SQVTM and CDR2 ANQGSEA come from the germline V gene. The CDR3 runs to 15 residues. V lost 0 bases and J 3 bases, leaving 14 bases between the germline ends. CDR3 nucleotides: TGCAGCGTTGAAGATAGTGACAGGCGCTACTATGGCTACACCTTC. Translated: CSVEDSDRRYYGYTF.

This clonotype occurred many times. The chain combines TRBV6-1 with TRBJ1-5; no clear D. This CDR3 is 15 amino acids long. V was trimmed by 8 bases and J by 0 bases, leaving 14 bases between them. Looked up from germline, CDR1 is MNHNS and CDR2 is SASEGT. Written as DNA, the CDR3 is TGTGCCAGCTCTCTTTCGGGTTTTAGCAATCAGCCCCAGCATTTT. Encoded protein: CASSLSGFSNQPQHF.

This clonotype was counted many times. The chain has TRBV7-2 and TRBJ2-7; 11 bases are shared with TRBD1. The CDR3 is made up of 14 amino acids. Trimming cost V 5 bases and J 4 bases; bases outside gene matches: 4. Germline-derived CDR1 and CDR2 are SGHTA and FQGNSA. CDR3 nucleotide sequence: TGTGCCAGCAGCGCGGACAGGGGGCGGTACGAGCAGTACTTC. It encodes CASSADRGRYEQYF.

The chain couples TRBV6-4 to TRBJ1-1, with D hard to call. Germline V gene data show CDR1 as MRHNA and CDR2 as SNTAGT. This CDR3 comprises 13 residues. Trimming left V 7 bases short and J 4 bases short, with 13 bases between. The CDR3 loop reads CASTGLEVTEAFF. The CDR3 nucleotides read TGTGCCAGCACCGGACTGGAGGTCACTGAAGCTTTCTTT.

This clonotype came up many times. CDR3 bases: TGTGCCAGCAGCTCAACCACAGGGGGCTATGGCTACACCTTC. This translates into CASSSTTGGYGYTF. The chain links TRBV7-9 to TRBJ1-2, with 8 bases fitting TRBD1. V dropped 4 bases and J dropped 4; count of bases not matched to a gene: 5. Germline V gene lookup returns CDR1 SEHNR and CDR2 FQNEAQ (reference sequence). This CDR3 has 14 residues.

This clonotype was seen ten or more times. The gene calls are TRBV11-3 and TRBJ2-7, with no clear D. The CDR3 consists of 11 residues. Trimming took off 6 bases at V and 3 bases at J, with 6 bases between the two ends. Per germline, CDR1 SGHNT and CDR2 YENEEA. CDR3 sequence: CASRVGYEQYF. CDR3 DNA sequence: TGTGCCAGCAGAGTAGGCTACGAGCAGTACTTC.

The table lists this clonotype with many counts. V gene TRBV10-3 combines with J gene TRBJ1-1; D gene unclear. Looked up from germline, CDR1 is ENHRY and CDR2 is SYGVKD. The CDR3 runs 18 residues. Trimming removed 2 bases at V and 0 bases at J, with 19 bases between. CDR3 in DNA: TGTGCCATCAGTGAGGTGGGGAGGAGGGCGAATGTGAACACTGAAGCTTTCTTT. Translating gives CAISEVGRRANVNTEAFF.

This clonotype was picked up many times. This chain joins TRBV27 and TRBJ1-6, with TRBD1 matching 8 bases. V was pared by 8 bases and J by 0 bases, with 0 bases of the junction left unmatched. Per the germline V gene, CDR1 is MNHEY and CDR2 is SMNVEV (reference sequence). This CDR3 spans 14 amino acids. CDR3 sequence reads: CASQGASYNSPLHF. CDR3 coding DNA: TGTGCCAGCCAGGGGGCCTCCTATAATTCACCCCTCCACTTT.

This clonotype was detected many times. CDR3 nucleotides: TGTGCCAGCAGCTTAGCAGGGAGCGGATTCAATCAGCCCCAGCATTTT. Translation: CASSLAGSGFNQPQHF. The chain carries TRBV7-8 and TRBJ1-5; unclear D gene. V dropped 0 bases and J dropped 3 bases, with 12 bases sitting between them. The CDR3 covers 16 residues. Germline V lookup: CDR1 SGHVS, CDR2 FQNEAQ.

At least ten counts were recorded for this clonotype. This chain connects TRBV6-2 or TRBV6-3 to TRBJ1-2, with a tentative D call TRBD1 (6 bases). V lost 7 bases and J 7 bases, leaving 19 bases between the germline ends. The CDR3 is 14 residues long. Germline CDR1 MNHEY, CDR2 SVGEGT. CDR3 loop: CASTLQGRLSGYTF. CDR3 sequence (DNA): TGTGCCAGCACTCTCCAGGGGCGCCTCTCTGGCTACACCTTC.

In its sample, this clonotype was seen many times. The chain joins TRBV11-3 to TRBJ2-2; TRBD1 or TRBD2 may be the D gene (5 bases each). V was shortened by 5 bases and J by 7 bases, with 14 bases between the two germline ends. This CDR3 region has 14 residues. The germline CDR1 and CDR2 sequences are SGHNT and YENEEA. The CDR3 DNA is TGTGCCAGCAGCCCCGGGACCCTAGGCGGGGAGCTGTTTTTT. Its translation is CASSPGTLGGELFF.

This sequence joins TRBV13 and TRBJ2-4; 7 positions agree with TRBD2. Germline V gene sequence: CDR1 PRHDT, CDR2 FYEKMQ (reference sequence). Trimming at V came to 6 bases and at J to 4 bases, leaving 30 bases not matched to a gene. The CDR3 consists of 22 residues. CDR3 bases: TGTGCCAGCAGAGGCATGGTAGTCAGACTAGCTGGGGCCCCACTTCGAAAAAACATTCAGTACTTC. This encodes CASRGMVVRLAGAPLRKNIQYF. Complete variable domain (other parts from reference TRBV13 and TRBJ2-4): AAGVIQSPRHLIKEKRETATLKCYPIPRHDTVYWYQQGPGQDPQFLISFYEKMQSDKGSIPDRFSAQQFSDYHSELNMSSLELGDSALYFCASRGMVVRLAGAPLRKNIQYFGAGTRLSVL.

This clonotype was seen many times. This chain joins TRBV4-3 and TRBJ2-7, with TRBD1 matching over 10 bases. The V gene end was trimmed by 3 bases and the J gene end by 5 bases; junction bases not matched to a gene: 13. The CDR3 runs to 17 residues. CDR1 is LGHNA, CDR2 YSLEER, per germline. The CDR3 spells CASSHTITGQGTHEQYF. CDR3 sequence (DNA): TGCGCCAGCAGCCACACAATCACGGGACAGGGGACCCACGAGCAGTACTTC.

This clonotype was counted ten times or more. The chain uses TRBV20-1 and TRBJ1-2; a possible D gene is TRBD1 (6 bases). The ends were cut back, 3 bases at V and 4 bases at J, with 18 bases in the middle. CDR1 is DFQATT, CDR2 SNEGSKA, per germline (reference sequence). The CDR3 runs to 15 residues. CDR3 sequence reads: CSARSWPQGGYGYTF. The CDR3, as DNA: TGCAGTGCTAGGTCGTGGCCACAGGGAGGCTATGGCTACACCTTC.

This clonotype was seen at least ten times. The chain has TRBV19 and TRBJ2-7; no firm D call. V lost 6 bases and J 3 bases, leaving 15 bases between the germline ends. The CDR3 is 14 residues long. Germline V CDR1 and CDR2: LNHDA, SQIVND (reference sequence). For the CDR3, the DNA is TGTGCCAGTAGCCTGATGCTCCGAGGCTACGAGCAGTACTTC. Its translation is CASSLMLRGYEQYF.